This TCR beta chain was observed in a study of OX40 agonist ivuxolimab in advanced cancers. Broadly, across the study: Ivuxolimab was a fully human IgG2 agonistic monoclonal antibody targeting the costimulatory receptor OX40 (CD134). Intravenous ivuxolimab was administered to patients every 2 weeks at six dose levels: 0.01, 0.1, 0.3, 1.5, 3 and 10 mg/kg. Of the roughly 51 patients in dose escalation, 19 had hepatocellular carcinoma, approximately 15 had melanoma, 9 had renal cell carcinoma and 9 had head and neck cancer. In the dose-escalation cohort, more than 75% of patients were male, and the mean age was about 55 years, with a range of 23 to 79. Prior anti-PD-1, anti-PD-L1 or anti-CTLA-4 therapy was permitted, and checkpoint inhibitors had been received by approximately 39% of dose-escalation patients. Partial responses occurred in three dose-escalation patients, of whom one had hepatocellular carcinoma and two had cutaneous melanoma. The point of sequencing TCRbeta in the periphery was to test whether ivuxolimab changed TCR sequence diversity and drove clonal T-cell expansion. The paper describes the monotherapy dose-escalation part (N of about 52 patients) of the phase I trial of ivuxolimab. Summary of the overall study and its limitations: The antigen specificity of the clonally expanded peripheral T cells was not determined. At doses of 0.1 to 3.0 mg/kg, clonal expansion of both CD4+ and CD8+ T cells in blood was seen between baseline and week 6. In the 0.1-3.0 mg/kg groups, partial responders had among the lowest normalized peripheral clonal expansion, particularly in CD8+ T cells. After ivuxolimab, expanded clones were on average more numerous among CD8+ T cells than among CD4+ T cells. Low levels of normalized T-cell clonal expansion were also seen in some patients who did not respond.

CDR1 and CDR2 are drawn from the germline V gene: SGHVS, FNYEAQ. Cut back by 5 bases and 5 bases, the V and J ends lie 25 bases apart. The CDR3 runs 18 residues from the cysteine to the phenylalanine. Left in the record is the CDR3 DNA by itself, 54 bases read in frame from the first base. Notes on this clone: The antigen it recognizes is unknown. No per-base quality is available; no much larger clone lies one base away.

Patients with autoimmune disease history or receiving systemic immunosuppression were excluded from the trial. In every dose cohort, peripheral blood was drawn for TCR sequencing at baseline, cycle 4 day 1, and cycle 7 day 1. The samples were drawn from a first-in-human, open-label, multicenter phase I dose-escalation trial of ivuxolimab. The trial enrolled adults with locally advanced or metastatic head and neck squamous cell, hepatocellular, melanoma or renal cell carcinoma. Before TCR sequencing, CD4+ and CD8+ T cells were separately sorted from peripheral blood. Genomic DNA was isolated from the sorted cells so that the TCRbeta CDR3 region could be sequenced. TCRbeta CDR3 regions were sequenced using the immunoSEQ Assay. This is the immuneACCESS table as TCRdb keeps it, with only in-frame sequences that have V and J called. A part of the clones is gone; compared with another copy, unresolved V genes explain less than half, and the rest is unexplained. Recorded for this sample are about 50,000 clones; 80% of them occurred a single time. The top ten constitute roughly 3.9% of the sample.

The receptor's source is an adult with an advanced solid tumor such as melanoma, head and neck, liver or kidney cancer. The specimen was CD4+ or CD8+ T cells sorted from blood, collected in a trial of the OX40 agonist ivuxolimab. The chain is made from TRBV7-6 and TRBJ2-1; the D gene is perhaps TRBD2, from 6 matching bases. The nucleotide sequence is TGTGCCAGCAGCGCAGTAAGGAGGGGCCCGGGGCGCCACAATGAGCAGTTCTTC. This is translated as CASSAVRRGPGRHNEQFF.